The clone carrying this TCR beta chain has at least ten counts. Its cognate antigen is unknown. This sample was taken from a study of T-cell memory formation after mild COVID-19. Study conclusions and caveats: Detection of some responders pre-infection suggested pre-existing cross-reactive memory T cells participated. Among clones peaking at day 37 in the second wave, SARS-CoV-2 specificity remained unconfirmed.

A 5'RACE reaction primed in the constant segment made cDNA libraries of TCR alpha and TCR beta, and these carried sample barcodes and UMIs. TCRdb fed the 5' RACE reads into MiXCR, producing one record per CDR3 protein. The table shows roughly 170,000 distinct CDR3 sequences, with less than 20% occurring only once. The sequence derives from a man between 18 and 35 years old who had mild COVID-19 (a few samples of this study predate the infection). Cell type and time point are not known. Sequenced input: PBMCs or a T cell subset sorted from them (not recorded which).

The CDR3 nucleotides are TGCGCCAGCAGCCCGAGCGGGACGAACACCGGGGAGCTGTTTTTT. Translated: CASSPSGTNTGELFF. V is TRBV5-1 and J is TRBJ2-2, with TRBD2 matching over 7 bases. Germline lookup yields CDR1 SGHRS and CDR2 YFSETQ. The V and J ends lost 4 bases and 0 bases, in that order; junction bases with no gene match: 3. The CDR3 sequence is 15 residues long.